A single sample gave rise to the 5 T cell receptor beta chains below, sequenced in a study of T cell responses to AZD1222 COVID-19 vaccine. Generated by immunoSEQ multiplex PCR, the TCRdb table keeps only in-frame clones and is missing some. This table has approximately 100,000 clones, about 83% appearing once. Sequences were derived from peripheral blood, sampled on day 0 of AZD1222 vaccination. The receptor source for this set is an adult in good health.

This clone was detected only a few times. V is TRBV3-1 (or the pseudogene TRBV3-2) and J is TRBJ1-2, with TRBD1 as a possible D gene (6 bases). The V end lost 2 bases, the J end lost 7 bases, and 20 bases lay between the germline ends. Looked up from germline, CDR1 is LGHDT and CDR2 is YNNKEL (reference sequence). The CDR3 loop spans 16 amino acids. CDR3 region: CASSQSGGGAVGGYTF. CDR3 in DNA: TGTGCCAGCAGCCAAAGCGGGGGCGGGGCAGTCGGTGGCTACACCTTC.

This sequence joins TRBV29-1 and TRBJ1-2, with D possibly TRBD1 on 6 matching bases. The germline V gene encodes CDR1 SQVTM and CDR2 ANQGSEA. Deletions cut 2 bases from V and 6 bases from J, with 19 bases between. The CDR3 runs to 15 residues. CDR3 sequence reads: CSVEQPRGEKNGYTF. CDR3 nucleotide sequence: TGCAGCGTTGAACAGCCCAGGGGCGAGAAGAATGGCTACACCTTC.

The chain couples TRBV6-5 to TRBJ1-1, with D tentatively TRBD1 (5 bases). The CDR3 loop spans 12 amino acids. V was clipped by 6 bases and J by 7 bases, with 12 bases between them. The germline CDR1 and CDR2 sequences are MNHEY and SVGAGI. The CDR3 bases are TGTGCCAGCAGAGGGGACGGCTTTGAAGCTTTCTTT. It encodes CASRGDGFEAFF.

The chain joins TRBV12-3 or TRBV12-4 to TRBJ1-3, with a tentative D call TRBD1 (5 bases). V was shortened by 8 bases and J by 3 bases, with 11 bases between the two germline ends. This CDR3 contains 13 residues. The CDR3 loop reads CASFWDVGNTIYF. CDR3 DNA sequence: TGTGCCAGCTTCTGGGACGTTGGAAACACCATATATTTT.

This clone has a handful of counts. The chain is built from TRBV20-1 and TRBJ1-1; 8 bases are a match to TRBD1. This CDR3 is built from 18 residues. Germline V gene sequence: CDR1 DFQATT, CDR2 SNEGSKA (reference sequence). V was pared by 3 bases and J by 4 bases, with 19 bases of the junction left unmatched. This CDR3 is CSASKFFSLDRASTEAFF. The DNA for the CDR3 is TGCAGTGCTAGTAAGTTCTTCTCGCTGGACAGGGCGAGCACTGAAGCTTTCTTT.